Each of the 5 T cell receptor beta chains below was sequenced from the same sample in a study of PD-1 blockade in mismatch repair-deficient tumors (TCRdb year 2017). Libraries were made using the immunoSEQ multiplex PCR assay. Held by TCRdb, this immuneACCESS table contains in-frame sequences only and omits some clones. Under half of the omission traces to an unresolved V gene where checked; the cause of the rest is unknown. The sample yields about 120,000 clones; about 86% were counted once. The ten largest clones take up approximately 15% of the sample. Here the sequenced sample was peripheral blood, taken 44 weeks after starting pembrolizumab. These receptors were obtained from an adult with mismatch repair-deficient cancer.

This clone has more than one count but fewer than ten. V usage is TRBV19 and J usage is TRBJ2-7; 7 bases match TRBD2. The length of the CDR3 is 13 residues. V lost 6 bases to trimming and J lost 3 bases; unmatched junction nucleotides: 5. CDR1 is LNHDA and CDR2 is SQIVND in the germline V gene (reference sequence). CDR3 sequence (DNA): TGTGCCAGTAGCAGCGGGACTCACTACGAGCAGTACTTC. Translated, it gives CASSSGTHYEQYF.

V is TRBV6-5 and J is TRBJ1-1; D possibly corresponds to TRBD1 (5 bases). The CDR3 is 14 residues long. Germline V gives CDR1 MNHEY, CDR2 SVGAGI. V dropped 4 bases and J dropped 6 bases, with 15 bases sitting between them. CDR3 DNA sequence: TGTGCCAGCAGTTCGGGCCGCCAGGGCGCTGAAGCTTTCTTT. This gives the protein CASSSGRQGAEAFF.

A single count supports this clone. This chain connects TRBV6-1 to TRBJ2-3, with D hard to call. The CDR3 runs to 11 residues. Trimming pared 3 bases from V and 6 bases from J, leaving 4 bases between. In germline, CDR1 is MNHNS, CDR2 SASEGT. The CDR3: CASSEEDTQYF. In nucleotides, the CDR3 is TGTGCCAGCAGTGAGGAGGATACGCAGTATTTT.

Concerning this clone itself: Other DNA variants within this sample encode the same CDR3. The J gene is TRBJ2-7, the V gene TRBV4-2; 9 nucleotides agree with TRBD1. Trimming cost V 0 bases and J 5 bases; bases outside gene matches: 8. Germline V lookup: CDR1 LGHNA, CDR2 YNFKEQ. The length of the CDR3 is 16 residues. CDR3 sequence reads: CASSQDPGTGSHEQYF. The CDR3 coding sequence is TGTGCCAGCAGCCAAGATCCCGGGACAGGGAGTCACGAGCAGTACTTC.

This sequence joins TRBV11-3 and TRBJ2-7; perhaps TRBD2 as D (8 bases). Trimming removed 5 bases at V and 4 bases at J, with 18 bases between. The germline V gene encodes CDR1 SGHNT and CDR2 YENEEA. The CDR3 loop spans 15 amino acids. CDR3 bases: TGTGCCAGCAGCCCAGGGGGGACTAGGGCATACGAGCAGTACTTC. Its translation is CASSPGGTRAYEQYF.